One sample yielded the 5 T cell receptor beta chains listed below, sequenced in a study of blood T cell repertoires in COVID-19. The table came from immunoSEQ multiplex PCR; TCRdb's copy has only in-frame clones and leaves some out. The sample holds 120,000 or so clones, roughly nine tenths seen once. The specimen sequenced was peripheral blood. Receptors were obtained from a man in his 70s who had recovered from COVID-19.

This rearrangement joins TRBV4-3 to TRBJ2-1; D unclear. This CDR3 has 11 residues. In germline, CDR1 is LGHNA, CDR2 YSLEER. Trimming took 1 base from V and 9 from J, leaving 4 bases between them. The DNA for the CDR3 is TGCGCCAGCAGCCAAGGTAGTGAGCAGTTCTTC. Protein product: CASSQGSEQFF.

The chain has TRBV2 and TRBJ2-7; TRBD2 matches at 11 bases. The V and J ends lost 5 bases and 0 bases, in that order; junction bases with no gene match: 9. Germline CDR1 is SNHLY and CDR2 is FYNNEI. The CDR3 has 17 residues. This CDR3 reads CASSKGLAGINSYEQYF. CDR3 bases: TGTGCCAGCAGTAAAGGACTAGCGGGTATAAACTCCTACGAGCAGTACTTC.

The gene calls are TRBV13 and TRBJ1-1; tentatively, D is TRBD1 (6 bases). V was cut by 4 bases and J by 6 bases, with 12 bases left in between. From germline, CDR1 is PRHDT and CDR2 FYEKMQ (reference sequence). The CDR3 is 13 amino acids. CDR3 sequence: CASSSAGGPEAFF. As DNA, the CDR3 is TGTGCCAGCAGCTCTGCGGGGGGGCCTGAAGCTTTCTTT.

The chain joins TRBV28 to TRBJ1-5, with D possibly being TRBD1 (6 bases). This CDR3 is built from 15 residues. The V and J ends lost 3 bases and 2 bases respectively, with 11 bases between them. The germline V gene has CDR1 MDHEN and CDR2 SYDVKM. This chain's CDR3 is CASSFLQGGNQPQHF. CDR3 DNA: TGTGCCAGCAGTTTTCTACAGGGAGGCAATCAGCCCCAGCATTTT.

The rearrangement links TRBV30 to TRBJ1-3; D is uncertain. Germline loops: CDR1 GTSNPN, CDR2 SVGIG (reference sequence). The CDR3 totals 16 residues. Trimming shortened V by 2 bases and J by 0 bases, and 14 bases separated the two germline ends. CDR3 in DNA: TGTGCCTGGAGTCCGGTTCGGGTGCTCTCTGGAAACACCATATATTTT. It encodes CAWSPVRVLSGNTIYF.